The clone carrying this T cell receptor (beta chain) has at least ten counts. Its antigen is as yet unknown. The sample originates from a study of T-cell reconstitution after alpha-beta-depleted transplantation in children. The CDR3 runs 12 residues. With 3 bases removed from V and 6 bases from J, the gap between germline ends came to 6 bases. For TCRbeta, the library was prepared with unique molecular identifiers. In TCRdb, the PCR reads were re-called with MiXCR into one record per CDR3 protein. The table records almost 500,000 distinct CDR3 sequences, more than 9% of them present only once. Study-level findings and limits: Surviving recipient T cells and intrathymic progenitors accounted for some patients' high TCRbeta diversity at day 60. Several hundred expanded graft clones reportedly supplied alpha-beta T cells about two months after transplant.

The sequencing used PBMCs, collected before TCRalphabeta/CD19-depleted stem cell transplant. The V and J genes are TRBV12-3 or TRBV12-4 and TRBJ2-1; D remains unclear. The TCR sequence derives from a child aged 2 to 15 with inherited bone marrow failure, due to receive a stem cell transplant. CDR3 in DNA: TGTGCCAGCAGTTTCCTGTCCAATGAGCAGTTCTTC. Translation: CASSFLSNEQFF.